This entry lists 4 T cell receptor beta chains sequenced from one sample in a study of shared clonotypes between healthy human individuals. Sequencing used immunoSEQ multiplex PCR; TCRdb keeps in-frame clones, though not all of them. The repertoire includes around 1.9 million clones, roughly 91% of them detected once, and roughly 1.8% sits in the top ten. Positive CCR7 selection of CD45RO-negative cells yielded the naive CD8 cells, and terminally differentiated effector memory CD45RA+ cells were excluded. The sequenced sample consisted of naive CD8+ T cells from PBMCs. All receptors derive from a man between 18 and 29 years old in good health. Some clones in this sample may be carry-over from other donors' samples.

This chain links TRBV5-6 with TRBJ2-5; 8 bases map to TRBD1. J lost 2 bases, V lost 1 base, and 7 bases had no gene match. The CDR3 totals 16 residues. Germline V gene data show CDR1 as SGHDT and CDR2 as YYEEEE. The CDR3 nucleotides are TGTGCCAGCAGCTTGATTCGGACAGGGCTACAAGAGACCCAGTACTTC. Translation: CASSLIRTGLQETQYF.

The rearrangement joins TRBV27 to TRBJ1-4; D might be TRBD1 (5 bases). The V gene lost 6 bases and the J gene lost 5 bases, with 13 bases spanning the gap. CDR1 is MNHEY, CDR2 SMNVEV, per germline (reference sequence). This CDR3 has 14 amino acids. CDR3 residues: CASRSLGTNEKLFF. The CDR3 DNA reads TGTGCCAGCAGATCCCTTGGGACCAATGAAAAACTGTTTTTT.

CDR3 in amino acids: CASTTMGGSGYGYTF. CDR3 coding DNA: TGTGCCAGCACCACCATGGGGGGTAGTGGCTATGGCTACACCTTC. The chain couples TRBV9 to TRBJ1-2; weak D call: TRBD1 (5 bases). The CDR3 covers 15 residues. The ends were cut back, 6 bases at V and 4 bases at J, with 19 bases in the middle. CDR1 and CDR2 from the germline V gene are SGDLS and YYNGEE.

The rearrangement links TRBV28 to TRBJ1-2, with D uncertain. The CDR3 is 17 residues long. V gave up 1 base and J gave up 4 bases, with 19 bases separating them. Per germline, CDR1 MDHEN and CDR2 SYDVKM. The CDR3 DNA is TGTGCCAGCAGTTTATTTGCCCAAGGAGATACGTTCTATGGCTACACCTTC. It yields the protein CASSLFAQGDTFYGYTF.